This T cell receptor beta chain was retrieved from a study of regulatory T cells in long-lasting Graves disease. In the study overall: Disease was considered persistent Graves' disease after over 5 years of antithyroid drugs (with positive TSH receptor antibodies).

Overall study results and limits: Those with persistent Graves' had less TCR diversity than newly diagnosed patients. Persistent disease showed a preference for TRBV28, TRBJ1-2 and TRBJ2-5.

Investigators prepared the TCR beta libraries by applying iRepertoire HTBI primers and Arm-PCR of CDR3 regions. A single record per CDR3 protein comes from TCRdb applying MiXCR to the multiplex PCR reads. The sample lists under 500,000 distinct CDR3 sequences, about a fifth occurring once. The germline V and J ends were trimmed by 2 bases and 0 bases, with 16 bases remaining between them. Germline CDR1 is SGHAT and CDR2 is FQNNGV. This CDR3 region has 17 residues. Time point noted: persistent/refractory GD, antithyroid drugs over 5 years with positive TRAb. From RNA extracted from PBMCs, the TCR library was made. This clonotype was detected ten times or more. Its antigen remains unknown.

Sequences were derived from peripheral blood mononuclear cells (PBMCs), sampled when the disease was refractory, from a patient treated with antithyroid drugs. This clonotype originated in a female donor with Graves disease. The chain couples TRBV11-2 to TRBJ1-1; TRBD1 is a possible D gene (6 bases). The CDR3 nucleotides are TGTGCCAGCAGCTTATACGGGACACTCGTCATGAACACTGAAGCTTTCTTT. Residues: CASSLYGTLVMNTEAFF. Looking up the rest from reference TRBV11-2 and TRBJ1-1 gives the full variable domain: EAGVAQSPRYKIIEKRQSVAFWCNPISGHATLYWYQQILGQGPKLLIQFQNNGVVDDSQLPKDRFSAERLKGVDSTLKIQPAKLEDSAVYLCASSLYGTLVMNTEAFFGQGTRLTVV.